This T cell receptor beta chain derives from a study of cytomegalovirus exposure and HLA in healthy donors. Study-wide points: Per published reports, the classifier diagnosed cytomegalovirus status with high specificity and sensitivity.

Germline trimming cut 8 bases from V and 6 bases from J; bases unmatched to any gene: 16. The CDR3 is 15 residues long. Germline V CDR1 and CDR2: MDHEN, SYDVKM. Clones were read by immunoSEQ multiplex PCR, and TCRdb kept only the in-frame ones, dropping some. This sample yields 150,000 or so clones, of which around 84% are seen a single time; approximately 2.2% belongs to the top ten. Turning to this clone: Its antigen is as yet unknown.

This clonotype was obtained from a human donor in good health. This chain joins TRBV28 and TRBJ2-7, with 7 bases aligning to TRBD1. Sequencing input: PBMCs. In DNA, the CDR3 is TGTGCCAGCGTCTCGAGGGACAGTGTTTTCCTCGAGCAGTACTTC. It translates to CASVSRDSVFLEQYF.